This T cell receptor (beta chain) stems from a study of T cells expressing NK-cell markers. The wider study: Seven donors tested HCMV-seropositive and one tested seronegative among the eight sequenced.

Worth noting for this clonotype: Its antigen is unknown.

UMI-tagged 5'RACE template switching yielded the TCR beta cDNA. TCRdb reanalyzed the 5' RACE reads and collapses them to one entry per CDR3 protein, without DNA. The sample table includes some 440,000 distinct CDR3 sequences. Study-wide points: More than 5 of the donors carried dominant NKG2C+ clonotypes that took up 1.0-7.0% of their CD8+ T cells.

Germline V CDR1 and CDR2: SGHNT, YENEEA. There are 16 residues in the CDR3. This receptor was identified in a woman aged 45 to 65 in good health. The chain has TRBV11-3 and TRBJ2-1; the D call from TCRdb, TRBD2, cannot be confirmed without DNA. The sequenced sample was blood T cells: a sorted CD56 or NKG2C T cell subset, CD4+ or CD8+ T cells, or bulk PBMC T cells (not recorded which). The CDR3 loop reads CASSPTGAPRGTEQFF.